The source of this TCR beta chain is a study of blood T cell repertoires in COVID-19. Across the study: Collection of acute and convalescent COVID-19 samples took place in the United States, Italy and Spain. Nucleic acid was either cDNA or gDNA, and it came from T cells, B-cell-depleted T cells, or PBMCs.

Trimming removed 1 base from V and 7 bases from J; junction bases left unmatched: 9. From germline, CDR1 is SGDLS and CDR2 YYNGEE. The CDR3 has 15 amino acids. This clone was found a few times. Study processing details: Reference gene primer amplification gave nucleated cell count estimates. The table came from immunoSEQ multiplex PCR; TCRdb's copy has only in-frame clones and leaves some out. D and trimming come from the DNA, and the V and J calls and clone size come from that table. The sample shows about 74,000 clones, almost 85% of them seen only once. This chain uses TRBV9 with TRBJ1-1; 8 bases fit TRBD1. This clonotype was sampled from a human donor in a cohort sampled during active COVID-19. The source material was peripheral blood. The DNA for the CDR3 is TGTGCCAGCAGCGTAACCCCTAGGACAGGGCGTGAAGCTTTCTTT. Protein product: CASSVTPRTGREAFF.